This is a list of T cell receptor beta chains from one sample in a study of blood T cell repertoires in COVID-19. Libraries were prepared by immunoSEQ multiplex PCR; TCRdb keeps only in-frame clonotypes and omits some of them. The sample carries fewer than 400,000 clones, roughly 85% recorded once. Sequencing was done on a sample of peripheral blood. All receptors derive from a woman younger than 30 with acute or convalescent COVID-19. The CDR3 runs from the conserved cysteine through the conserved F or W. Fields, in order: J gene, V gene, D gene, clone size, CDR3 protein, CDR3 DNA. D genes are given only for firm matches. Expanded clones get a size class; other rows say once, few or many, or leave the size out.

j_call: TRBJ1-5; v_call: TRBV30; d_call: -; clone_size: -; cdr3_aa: CAWSAPSGGQPQHF; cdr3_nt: TGTGCCTGGAGTGCCCCCAGCGGAGGTCAGCCCCAGCATTTT
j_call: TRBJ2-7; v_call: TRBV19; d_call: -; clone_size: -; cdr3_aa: CASSGSGVSYEQYF; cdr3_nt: TGTGCCAGTAGTGGTTCCGGAGTCTCCTACGAGCAGTACTTC
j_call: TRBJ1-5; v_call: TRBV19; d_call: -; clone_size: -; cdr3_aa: CATLPGTQANQPQHF; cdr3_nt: TGTGCCACCCTACCAGGGACTCAGGCAAATCAGCCCCAGCATTTT
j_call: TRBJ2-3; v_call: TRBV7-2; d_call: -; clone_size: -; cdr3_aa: CASSYGVGSPDTQYF; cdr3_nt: TGTGCCAGCAGCTACGGGGTAGGGTCCCCAGATACGCAGTATTTT
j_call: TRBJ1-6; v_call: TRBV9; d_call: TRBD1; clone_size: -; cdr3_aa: CASSDWDSNSPLHF; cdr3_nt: TGTGCCAGCAGTGATTGGGACAGTAATTCACCCCTCCACTTT
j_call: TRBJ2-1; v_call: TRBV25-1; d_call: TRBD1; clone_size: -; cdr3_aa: CASSEGDSSYNEQFF; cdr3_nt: TGTGCCAGCAGCGAGGGGGACAGCTCCTACAATGAGCAGTTCTTC
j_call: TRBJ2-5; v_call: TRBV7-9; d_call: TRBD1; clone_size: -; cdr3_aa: CASSRNPGQADEETQYF; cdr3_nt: TGTGCCAGCAGCCGCAACCCGGGACAGGCCGACGAAGAGACCCAGTACTTC
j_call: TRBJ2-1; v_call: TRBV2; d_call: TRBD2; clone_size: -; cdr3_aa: CASSDIGTSGYPLSYNEQFF; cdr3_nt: TGTGCCAGCAGTGATATCGGGACTAGCGGTTATCCTCTCTCCTACAATGAGCAGTTCTTC
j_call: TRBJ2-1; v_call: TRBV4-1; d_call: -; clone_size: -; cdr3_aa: CASSQVYRERLNEQFF; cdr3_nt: TGCGCCAGCAGCCAAGTATATCGGGAGAGACTCAATGAGCAGTTCTTC
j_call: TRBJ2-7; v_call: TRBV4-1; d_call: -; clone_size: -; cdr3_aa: CASSQEREKNYEQYF; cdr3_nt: TGCGCCAGCAGCCAGGAACGGGAGAAAAACTACGAGCAGTACTTC
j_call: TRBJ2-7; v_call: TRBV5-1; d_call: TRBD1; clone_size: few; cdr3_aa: CASSFRTGAYEQYF; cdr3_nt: TGCGCCAGCAGCTTTAGGACAGGCGCCTACGAGCAGTACTTC
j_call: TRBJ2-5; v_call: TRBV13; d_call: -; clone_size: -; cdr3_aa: CASSTGRETQYF; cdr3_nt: TGTGCCAGCAGTACTGGGAGGGAGACCCAGTACTTC
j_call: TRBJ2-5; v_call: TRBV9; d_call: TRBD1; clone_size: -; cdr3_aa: CASSPGQGGETQYF; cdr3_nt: TGTGCCAGCAGCCCGGGACAGGGCGGTGAGACCCAGTACTTC
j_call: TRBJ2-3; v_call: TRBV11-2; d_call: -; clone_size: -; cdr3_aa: CASSPRVVRLDTQYF; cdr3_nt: TGTGCCAGCAGCCCCAGGGTGGTTAGGCTAGATACGCAGTATTTT
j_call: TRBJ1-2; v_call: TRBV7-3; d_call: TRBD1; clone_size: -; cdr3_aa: CASSLKTGGYDYGYTF; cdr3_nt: TGTGCCAGCAGCTTAAAGACAGGGGGGTATGACTATGGCTACACCTTC
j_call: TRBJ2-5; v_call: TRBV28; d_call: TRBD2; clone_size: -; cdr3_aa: CASSLWTSGGLQETQYF; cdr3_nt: TGTGCCAGCAGTTTATGGACTAGCGGGGGCCTACAAGAGACCCAGTACTTC
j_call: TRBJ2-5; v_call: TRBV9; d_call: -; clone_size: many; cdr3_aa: CASSVVPGNQETQYF; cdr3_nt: TGTGCCAGCAGCGTAGTCCCAGGGAACCAAGAGACCCAGTACTTC
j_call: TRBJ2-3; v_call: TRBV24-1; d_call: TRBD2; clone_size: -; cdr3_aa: CATSAGGPPDTQYF; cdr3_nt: TGTGCCACCAGTGCGGGGGGGCCCCCAGATACGCAGTATTTT
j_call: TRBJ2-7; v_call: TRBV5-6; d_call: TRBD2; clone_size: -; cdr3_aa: CASRLAGGTYEQYF; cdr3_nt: TGTGCCAGCAGGCTAGCGGGAGGCACCTACGAGCAGTACTTC
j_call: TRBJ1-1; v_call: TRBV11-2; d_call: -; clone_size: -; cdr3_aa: CASSSEQGFNTEAFF; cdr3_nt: TGTGCCAGCAGCTCGGAACAGGGCTTCAACACTGAAGCTTTCTTT
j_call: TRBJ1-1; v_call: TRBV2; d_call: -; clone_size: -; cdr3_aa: CASRDSMNTEAFF; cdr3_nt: TGTGCCAGCAGGGACAGTATGAACACTGAAGCTTTCTTT
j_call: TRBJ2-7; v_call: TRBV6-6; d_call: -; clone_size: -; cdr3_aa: CASKGGIYEQYF; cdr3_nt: TGTGCCAGCAAAGGGGGAATCTACGAGCAGTACTTC
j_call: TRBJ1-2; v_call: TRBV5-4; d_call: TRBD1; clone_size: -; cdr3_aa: CAIMDRGGMNYGYTF; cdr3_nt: TGTGCCATTATGGACAGGGGTGGGATGAACTATGGCTACACCTTC
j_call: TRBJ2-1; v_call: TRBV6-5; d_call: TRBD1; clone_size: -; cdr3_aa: CASSYYRGNEQFF; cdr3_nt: TGTGCCAGCAGTTACTACAGGGGCAATGAGCAGTTCTTC
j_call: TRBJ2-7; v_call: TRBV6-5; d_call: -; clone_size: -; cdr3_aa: CASSLGQSSYEQYF; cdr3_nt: TGTGCCAGCAGTTTAGGACAGTCCTCCTACGAGCAGTACTTC
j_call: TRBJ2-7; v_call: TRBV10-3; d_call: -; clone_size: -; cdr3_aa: CAISSSSYEQYF; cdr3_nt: TGTGCCATCAGTTCGAGCTCCTACGAGCAGTACTTC
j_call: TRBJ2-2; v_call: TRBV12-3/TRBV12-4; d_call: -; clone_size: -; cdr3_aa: CASSSSPRELFF; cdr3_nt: TGTGCCAGCAGTTCATCCCCCCGGGAGCTGTTTTTT
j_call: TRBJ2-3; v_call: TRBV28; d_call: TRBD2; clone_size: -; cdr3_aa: CASWGRAAGGADTQYF; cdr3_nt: TGTGCCAGCTGGGGTCGTGCAGCGGGAGGGGCAGATACGCAGTATTTT
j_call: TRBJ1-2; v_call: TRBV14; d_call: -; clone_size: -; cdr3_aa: CASSQEIGVNYGYTF; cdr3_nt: TGTGCCAGCAGCCAGGAAATAGGGGTCAATTATGGCTACACCTTC
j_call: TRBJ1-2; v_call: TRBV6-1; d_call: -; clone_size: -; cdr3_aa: CASSERVGEVYGYTF; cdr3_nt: TGTGCCAGCAGTGAACGGGTTGGTGAAGTTTATGGCTACACCTTC
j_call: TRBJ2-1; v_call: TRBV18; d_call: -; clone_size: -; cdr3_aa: CASSPDRTSYNEQFF; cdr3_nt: TGTGCCAGCTCACCCGACAGGACCTCCTACAATGAGCAGTTCTTC
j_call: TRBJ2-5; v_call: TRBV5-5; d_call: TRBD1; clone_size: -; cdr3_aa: CASSSRQGRETQYF; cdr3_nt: TGTGCCAGCAGCTCTCGACAGGGTCGGGAGACCCAGTACTTC
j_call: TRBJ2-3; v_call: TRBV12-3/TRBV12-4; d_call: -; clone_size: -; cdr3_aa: CASTSPSDTQYF; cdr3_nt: TGTGCCAGCACCAGTCCCTCAGATACGCAGTATTTT
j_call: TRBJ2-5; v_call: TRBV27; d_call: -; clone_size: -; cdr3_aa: CASSLSRRGETQYF; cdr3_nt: TGTGCCAGCAGTTTATCGCGGCGGGGAGAGACCCAGTACTTC
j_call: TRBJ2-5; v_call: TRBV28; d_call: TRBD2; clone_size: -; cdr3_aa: CASGTSGSETQYF; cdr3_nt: TGTGCCAGCGGGACTAGCGGGAGCGAGACCCAGTACTTC
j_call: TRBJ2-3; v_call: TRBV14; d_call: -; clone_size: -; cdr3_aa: CASSPGSTFTDTQYF; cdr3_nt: TGTGCCAGCAGCCCAGGGTCAACCTTCACAGATACGCAGTATTTT
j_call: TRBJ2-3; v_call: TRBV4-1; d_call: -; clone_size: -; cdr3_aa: CASAGSVDTQYF; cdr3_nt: TGCGCCAGCGCCGGGAGTGTAGATACGCAGTATTTT
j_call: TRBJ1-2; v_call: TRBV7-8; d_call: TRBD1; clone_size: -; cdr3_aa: CASSLDGTGGNGYTF; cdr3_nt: TGTGCCAGCAGCTTAGACGGCACAGGGGGCAATGGCTACACCTTC
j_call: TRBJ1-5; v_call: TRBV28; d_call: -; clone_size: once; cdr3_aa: CASSPSRRGADQPQHF; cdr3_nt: TGTGCCAGCAGCCCCTCTCGCCGGGGGGCGGATCAGCCCCAGCATTTT
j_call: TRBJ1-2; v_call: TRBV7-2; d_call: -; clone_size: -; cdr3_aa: CASRPSKGSTGYTF; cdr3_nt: TGTGCCAGCAGACCCTCAAAGGGGTCGACAGGCTACACCTTC
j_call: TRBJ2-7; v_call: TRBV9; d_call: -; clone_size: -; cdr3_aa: CASSPGVEQYF; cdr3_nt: TGTGCCAGCAGCCCCGGTGTCGAGCAGTACTTC
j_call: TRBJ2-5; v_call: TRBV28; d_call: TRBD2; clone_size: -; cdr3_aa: CASSFGGLAGGQETQYF; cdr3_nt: TGTGCCAGCAGTTTCGGGGGACTAGCGGGAGGACAAGAGACCCAGTACTTC
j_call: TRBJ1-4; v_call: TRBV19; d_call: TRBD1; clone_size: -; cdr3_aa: CASSSPGTGQGEKLFF; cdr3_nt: TGTGCCAGTAGTAGTCCCGGGACAGGACAGGGAGAAAAACTGTTTTTT
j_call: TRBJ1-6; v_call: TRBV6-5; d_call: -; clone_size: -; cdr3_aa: CASSYFSGTGNSPLHF; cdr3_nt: TGTGCCAGCAGTTATTTTTCCGGGACTGGGAATTCACCCCTCCACTTT
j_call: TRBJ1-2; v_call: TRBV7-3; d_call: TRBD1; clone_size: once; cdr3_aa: CASSLSGTGGGYTF; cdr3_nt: TGTGCCAGCAGCTTATCCGGGACAGGGGGCGGCTACACCTTC
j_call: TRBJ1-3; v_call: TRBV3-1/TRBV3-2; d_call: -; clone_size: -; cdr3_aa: CASSQVFLLGGPAARNTIYF; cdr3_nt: TGTGCCAGCAGCCAAGTTTTCCTGCTCGGTGGGCCAGCCGCCCGAAACACCATATATTTT
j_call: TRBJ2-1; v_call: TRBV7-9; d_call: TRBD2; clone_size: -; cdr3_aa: CASSFLLAANEQFF; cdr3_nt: TGTGCCAGCAGCTTCCTACTAGCGGCCAATGAGCAGTTCTTC
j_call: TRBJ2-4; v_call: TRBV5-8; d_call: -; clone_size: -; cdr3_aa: CASSSYRVRLLAKNIQYF; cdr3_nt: TGTGCCAGCAGCTCGTACAGGGTTCGGCTTCTAGCCAAAAACATTCAGTACTTC
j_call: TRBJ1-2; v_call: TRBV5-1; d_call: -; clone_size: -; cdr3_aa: CASSLGQNYGYTF; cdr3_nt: TGCGCCAGCAGCTTGGGACAAAACTATGGCTACACCTTC
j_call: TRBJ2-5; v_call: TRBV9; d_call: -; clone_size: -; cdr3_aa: CASSVGSELQETQYF; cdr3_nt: TGTGCCAGCAGCGTAGGGTCTGAACTCCAAGAGACCCAGTACTTC
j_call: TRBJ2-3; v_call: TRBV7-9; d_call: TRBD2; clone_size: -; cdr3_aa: CASRSGLAGDTQYF; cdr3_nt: TGTGCCAGCAGGTCGGGACTAGCGGGAGATACGCAGTATTTT
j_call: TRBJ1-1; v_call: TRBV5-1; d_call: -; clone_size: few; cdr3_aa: CASSLVGGTNTEAFF; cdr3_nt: TGCGCCAGCAGCTTGGTTGGAGGGACGAACACTGAAGCTTTCTTT
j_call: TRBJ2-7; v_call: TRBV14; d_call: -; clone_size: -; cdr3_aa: CASSQGGSLVSYEQYF; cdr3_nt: TGTGCCAGCAGCCAAGGAGGATCCCTAGTCTCCTACGAGCAGTACTTC
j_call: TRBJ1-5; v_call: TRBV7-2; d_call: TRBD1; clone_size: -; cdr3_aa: CASSLGDSDNQPQHF; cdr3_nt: TGTGCCAGCAGCTTAGGGGACAGTGACAATCAGCCCCAGCATTTT